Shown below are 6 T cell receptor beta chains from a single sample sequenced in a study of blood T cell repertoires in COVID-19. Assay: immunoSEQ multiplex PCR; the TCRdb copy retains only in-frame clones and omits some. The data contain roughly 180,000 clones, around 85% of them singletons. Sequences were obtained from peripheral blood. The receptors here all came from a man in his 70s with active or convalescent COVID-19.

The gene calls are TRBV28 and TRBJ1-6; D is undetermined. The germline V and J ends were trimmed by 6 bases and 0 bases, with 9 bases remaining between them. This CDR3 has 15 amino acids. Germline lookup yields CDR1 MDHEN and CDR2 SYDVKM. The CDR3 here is CASRGDRSYNSPLHF. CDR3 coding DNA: TGTGCCAGCAGGGGAGATCGCTCCTATAATTCACCCCTCCACTTT.

CDR3 DNA: TGTGCCAGCAGTTACGCAGGGTCAGGGGGAGATACGCAGTATTTT. The encoded protein is CASSYAGSGGDTQYF. The chain couples TRBV6-2 or TRBV6-3 to TRBJ2-3; 7 bases agree with TRBD1. Germline loops: CDR1 MNHEY, CDR2 SVGEGT. The CDR3 covers 15 residues. Germline trimming cut 2 bases from V and 5 bases from J; bases unmatched to any gene: 7.

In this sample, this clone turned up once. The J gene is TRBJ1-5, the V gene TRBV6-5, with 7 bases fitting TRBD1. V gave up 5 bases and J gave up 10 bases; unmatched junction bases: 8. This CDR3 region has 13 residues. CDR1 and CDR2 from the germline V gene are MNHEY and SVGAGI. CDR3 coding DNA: TGTGCCAGCAGTCGAATCGGACAGGTCCCCCAGCATTTT. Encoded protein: CASSRIGQVPQHF.

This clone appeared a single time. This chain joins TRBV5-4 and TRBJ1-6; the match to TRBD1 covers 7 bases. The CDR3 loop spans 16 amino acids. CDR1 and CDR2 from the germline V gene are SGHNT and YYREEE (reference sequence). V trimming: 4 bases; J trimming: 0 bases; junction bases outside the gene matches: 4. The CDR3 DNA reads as TGTGCCAGCAGCCCAGAGGGGGCCTCCTATAATTCACCCCTCCACTTT. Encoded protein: CASSPEGASYNSPLHF.

The CDR3 loop is CASSIGDRDPVNYGYTF. CDR3 nucleotide sequence: TGTGCCAGTAGTATAGGGGACAGGGACCCCGTTAACTATGGCTACACCTTC. V gene TRBV19 combines with J gene TRBJ1-2; 9 positions agree with TRBD1. Germline trimming cut 1 base from V and 1 base from J; bases unmatched to any gene: 7. Germline V gene sequence: CDR1 LNHDA, CDR2 SQIVND (reference sequence). The CDR3 is 17 amino acids.

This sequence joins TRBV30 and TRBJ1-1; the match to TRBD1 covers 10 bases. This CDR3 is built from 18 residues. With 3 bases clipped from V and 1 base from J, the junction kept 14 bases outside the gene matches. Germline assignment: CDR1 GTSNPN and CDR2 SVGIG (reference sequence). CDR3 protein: CAWSSMGTGAIRNTEAFF. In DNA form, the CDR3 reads TGTGCCTGGAGCAGCATGGGGACAGGGGCTATACGGAACACTGAAGCTTTCTTT.